A single TCR beta chain is shown here with its context. Its specific antigen is unknown. One base away there is no much larger clone; base qualities are not given. These data are taken from a study of cytomegalovirus exposure and HLA in healthy donors (dated by TCRdb to about 2017). About the study as a whole: An earlier analysis of some 620 of the donors reported about 260 Gb of sequence data and approximately 120 million unique TCR beta sequences obtained from approximately 180 million T cells. A separate validation cohort of approximately 120 different subjects was used in addition to the approximately 700-subject first cohort. The aim of the study was to test whether cataloging public T cell receptors could identify signatures of past pathogen exposure. Among some 410 genotyped donors of the cohort, an average of roughly 230,000 unique TCR beta nucleotide sequences was sequenced per donor, of which about 18% were non-productive. All discovery cohort repertoires had been generated on a single sequencing platform. Roughly 300 gigabases of sequencing data and 70 million to 95 million unique TCR sequences made up an early release that covered approximately 650 HLA-typed donors. Using immunosequencing, the study profiled T cell repertoires from 640 or so subjects and related those repertoires to cytomegalovirus serostatus. To study patterns of TCR occurrence, a later analysis re-analyzed previously published TCR beta repertoires from hundreds of donors and added high-resolution HLA genotyping. In the later analysis, no new phenotypic data were used to find candidate immune exposures; instead, reliance was placed on TCR beta sequences and their occurrence across donors. Of the 300 to 450 genotyped donors, approximately 83% fell in the genetic ancestry cluster associated with self-reported Caucasian donors. An earlier analysis of roughly 580 of the donors used high-throughput TCR beta sequencing to judge whether each TCR beta V gene segment behaved as functional or pseudogenic. Class I and class II HLA loci were covered by the typing at four-digit resolution. Typing coverage varied by locus: roughly 620-640 donors for A, B, C, DRB1 and DQB1; about 520 for DQA1; 600 to 610 for DPA1; about 450 for DPB1. High-throughput TCR immunosequencing, statistical association of individual TCRs with disease status, and machine learning were combined to predict cytomegalovirus infection status. Donor age, sex, ethnicity and CMV serostatus were compiled together with the repertoire data. Genome-wide SNP genotypes for about three fifths of the roughly 700 donors were used in a later genetic analysis, which treated that subset as a discovery cohort. Roughly 5 DR-DQ haplotypes were handled as single units for association and clustering, since linkage in the cohort was strong. The study at large found these results: In a later genetic analysis, fewer N-insertions in productive TCRs were reported among donors in an Asian-associated ancestry cluster than the approximately 630-donor mean. According to a later analysis, TCR association rates differed among HLA loci, with DRB1 alleles showing the most associated TCRs and HLA-C alleles showing the fewest. An earlier analysis of 450 to 750 of the donors showed that most TCR beta V segments appeared in productive rearrangements either about 87% or about 30% of the time, which broadly matched IMGT annotations. In vitro tests confirmed that a few of the cytomegalovirus-associated TCR beta chains recognize cytomegalovirus antigens. A further reported finding was that TCR beta sequences accurately predicted the HLA-A and HLA-B alleles for most subjects in the first cohort. According to a later analysis, parvovirus B19, influenza, CMV and Epstein-Barr virus appeared linked to several top co-occurrence clusters. Specific HLA alleles were associated with 15,000 to 20,000 TCR beta sequences at a false discovery rate of 0.05 in a later analysis. The classifier was reported to diagnose cytomegalovirus status with high specificity and sensitivity in both the original and validation cohorts. A later analysis found that most CMV-associated TCR beta chains appeared HLA-restricted, with HLA associations seemingly driven largely by CMV exposure. It was suggested by the authors that the approach could potentially be generalized to other disease states and immunological phenotypes. Compared with equally common non-associated chains, HLA-associated TCR beta chains in a later analysis were more clonally expanded and had lower generation probabilities. The earlier analysis of some 560 of the donors excluded seventeen rarely observed V segments, including chromosome 9 orphons, because counts were too low. Most TCR sequences were seen in very few donors, while some public TCRs were found in many individuals. Because the 87-base-pair reads could not distinguish some IMGT-functional V segments, including TRBV6-2 and TRBV6-3, those segments were excluded. When HLA alleles, especially DR and DQ, strongly co-occurred, TCR associations were difficult to assign to individual alleles. Correlated functional status among segregating V segments might be attributable to linkage disequilibrium, but an unknown experimental factor could not be ruled out. CMV serostatus was the only immune exposure information available for the cohort. Sequencing depth was assumed to be roughly uniform across donors in the presence/absence analyses, though that assumption may not hold. An association between a missense DCLRE1C variant and V-gene and J-gene trimming of TCR beta chains was found in a later genetic analysis and replicated in an independent cohort. The sequencing pipeline was judged likely to have produced a cluster of highly shared sequence variants as a technical artifact. The study gave a list of around 170 TCR beta chains associated with cytomegalovirus. Because HLA typing was missing for some donors at each locus, association tests included only the typed subset. This cohort had only TCR beta chains sequenced, and the lack of alpha or paired-chain data limited which features could be detected.

The CDR3 sequence holds 13 residues, the cysteine and phenylalanine included. The only DNA kept is the CDR3, 39 bases in frame from the first base. The germline V gene specifies MNHEY as CDR1 and SVGAGI as CDR2. V and J are truncated by 7 bases and 2 bases respectively, leaving an intervening sequence of 11 bases. The cohort comprised some 680 healthy bone marrow donors. All cohort members were sampled while nominally healthy, although unrecorded immune exposures were likely present. The donor tested CMV seronegative and was one of the 352 seronegative cohort members. A peripheral blood sample was collected from each donor, and TCR beta sequencing was performed on peripheral blood mononuclear cells. The Qiagen DNeasy Blood Extraction Kit was used to extract genomic DNA from the blood cell samples. Libraries came from the immunoSEQ multiplex PCR assay. A mixture of 60 forward primers for TCR Vbeta segments and 13 reverse primers for TCR Jbeta segments was used in the multiplex PCR. Amplification of the CDR3 region of rearranged TCR beta genes was performed with a multiplex PCR assay on genomic DNA. On the Illumina HiSeq System, the amplified TCR beta libraries were sequenced as 87-base-pair reads. Per the source publication's procedure: A later analysis counted tens of millions of unique TCR beta chains across the 666 repertoires, and around 9.9 million of these chains were shared by at least two donors. To remove PCR and sequencing errors, raw reads were error-corrected and collapsed into unique sequences using a nearest-neighbor algorithm that merged closely related sequences. To assign V, D and J gene segments, CDR3 sequences were aligned to IMGT reference sequences. For a sequence to be retained, a match of at least six nucleotides was required to both a V gene segment and a J gene segment. A rearrangement was called productive if the CDR3 had no stop codons and remained in frame with V and J, and every other rearrangement was called non-productive. Following IMGT convention, CDR3 was defined as the stretch from the second conserved V-encoded cysteine up to the conserved J-encoded phenylalanine. In an earlier analysis of roughly 610 of the donors, sequences lacking an unambiguous match to a single V gene segment were excluded. An earlier analysis of a few hundred of the donors called V segments functional above 56.7% productive rearrangements and segregating when the between-donor standard deviation exceeded 5%. A statistical classification framework was developed to diagnose cytomegalovirus status using the catalog of TCR beta chain sequences. A later analysis assigned V and J genes by comparing TCR nucleotide sequences with IMGT/GENE-DB human TR gene sequences. The TCRdist pipeline was used in a later analysis to assign CDR3 sequences and most-parsimonious VDJ recombination scenarios. In a later analysis, each TCR beta chain was defined by its CDR3 amino acid sequence together with its V-gene family, and reads without a unique V-gene family were excluded. In a later analysis, 500 to 700 highly shared, low-generation-probability nucleotide sequences were removed to address suspected cross-contamination and a sequencing artifact. In a later analysis, a clonal expansion index was calculated for each public chain from normalized within-repertoire ranks of inferred template counts. Generation probabilities in a later analysis came from a VDJ recombination model fitted to out-of-frame rearrangements, and those results were checked against IGoR. In a later analysis, TCR-TCR, TCR-HLA and TCR-CMV co-occurrence was scored with hypergeometric tests, and a repertoire-size bias correction was applied to TCR pairs. A later analysis estimated false discovery rates by permuting HLA or CMV assignments 20 times. A later analysis grouped co-occurring TCRs with DBSCAN, adding TCRdist sequence similarity when clustering within HLA-allele-positive subsets. For co-occurrence clustering, repertoires with fewer than 30,000 or more than 120,000 public chains were excluded, along with 4 to 6 repertoires with anomalous nucleotide sharing. Sourced from immuneACCESS, this table was stored by TCRdb with only in-frame sequences that have V and J called. A share of the clones is absent; for the studies checked, an unresolved V gene accounts for under half, and the remainder has no known explanation. The DNA was the basis for D and trimming; V, J and clone size are from that table. The sample contains approximately 69,000 clones, about 70% of them found a single time. The biggest ten clones account for around 3% of the sample.

The source material was PBMCs. The sequence derives from a young man in good health and CMV-seronegative. Recombination linked TRBV6-5 to TRBJ2-5; no D gene call is confident. The nucleotides are TGTGCCAGCAAACAACAGCTACAAGAGACCCAGTACTTC. Its translation is CASKQQLQETQYF.